Presented here are 6 T cell receptor beta chains from one specimen sequenced in a study of radiation and T cells in renal cell carcinoma. Here immunoSEQ multiplex PCR was the method, and the copy in TCRdb shows in-frame clones only, minus some. The sample consists of 100,000 to 150,000 clones, around 81% of them appearing once. The time point: blood 2 weeks post-SBRT. Treatment described: 15 Gy SBRT to primary tumor, nephrectomy 4 weeks later. The starting material was blood, obtained from a patient whose treatment included radiotherapy and nephrectomy. The receptors were gathered from a man over 45 with renal cell carcinoma.

The rearrangement joins TRBV6-1 to TRBJ2-2; unclear D gene. V was trimmed by 3 bases and J by 2 bases, leaving 4 bases between them. This CDR3 spans 13 amino acids. CDR1 is MNHNS and CDR2 is SASEGT in the germline V gene. In DNA form, the CDR3 reads TGTGCCAGCAGTGACCCCAACACCGGGGAGCTGTTTTTT. It specifies CASSDPNTGELFF.

This rearrangement joins TRBV19 to TRBJ1-5, with D unclear. Germline assignment: CDR1 LNHDA and CDR2 SQIVND (reference sequence). V was shortened by 3 bases and J by 6 bases, with 9 bases between the two germline ends. The CDR3 runs to 13 residues. The CDR3 region has the DNA TGTGCCAGTAGTATCGGCCTCATTCAGCCCCAGCATTTT. Its translation is CASSIGLIQPQHF.

V and J are TRBV14 and TRBJ2-1; possibly TRBD1 for D (6 bases). V was pared by 1 base and J by 4 bases, with 11 bases between. This CDR3 contains 15 residues. From germline, CDR1 is SGHDN and CDR2 FVKESK. The chain's CDR3 is CASSQAGTFYNEQFF. In nucleotides, the CDR3 is TGTGCCAGCAGCCAAGCCGGGACATTTTACAATGAGCAGTTCTTC.

The chain is built from TRBV6-5 and TRBJ2-5; 7 bases agree with TRBD2. CDR1 and CDR2 (germline): MNHEY, SVGAGI. The CDR3 is 12 amino acids. With 2 bases clipped from V and 7 bases from J, the junction kept 1 base outside the gene matches. The CDR3 coding sequence is TGTGCCAGCAGTTACGGGGAGGGGACCCAGTACTTC. It yields the protein CASSYGEGTQYF.

The rearrangement uses TRBV30 and TRBJ1-2; perhaps TRBD1 as D (6 bases). With 2 bases removed from V and 8 bases from J, the gap between germline ends came to 15 bases. This CDR3 has 13 residues. Germline values: CDR1 GTSNPN, CDR2 SVGIG (reference sequence). As DNA, the CDR3 is TGTGCCTGGAGTATCTCCAGGGGAAGGGGCTACACCTTC. Translation gives CAWSISRGRGYTF.

V gene TRBV4-1 combines with J gene TRBJ2-5; 9 bases align to TRBD2. Germline CDR1 and CDR2: MGHRA and YSYEKL. The CDR3 consists of 16 residues. V shed 1 base, J shed 5 bases, and the junction held 8 bases outside the gene matches. CDR3 sequence (DNA): TGCGCCAGCAGCCAAGGCGGCGGGGGGGCCCATGAGACCCAGTACTTC. It yields the protein CASSQGGGGAHETQYF.